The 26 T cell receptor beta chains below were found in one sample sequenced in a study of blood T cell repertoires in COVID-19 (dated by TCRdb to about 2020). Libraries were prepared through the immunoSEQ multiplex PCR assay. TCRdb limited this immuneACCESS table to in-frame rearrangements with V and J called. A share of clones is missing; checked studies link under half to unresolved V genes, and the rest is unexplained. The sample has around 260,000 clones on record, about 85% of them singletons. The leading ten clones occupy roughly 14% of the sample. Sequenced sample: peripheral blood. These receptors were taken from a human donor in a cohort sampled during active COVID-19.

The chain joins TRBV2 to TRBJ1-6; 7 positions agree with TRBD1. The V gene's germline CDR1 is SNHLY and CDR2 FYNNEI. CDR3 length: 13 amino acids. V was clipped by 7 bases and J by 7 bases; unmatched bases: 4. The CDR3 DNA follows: TGTGCCAGCACGGGACAGCTCAATTCACCCCTCCACTTT. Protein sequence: CASTGQLNSPLHF.

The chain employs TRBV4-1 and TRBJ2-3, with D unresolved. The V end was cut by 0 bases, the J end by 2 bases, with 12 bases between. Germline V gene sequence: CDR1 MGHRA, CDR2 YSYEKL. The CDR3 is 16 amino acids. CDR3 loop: CASSQDPRFATDTQYF. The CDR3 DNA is TGCGCCAGCAGCCAAGACCCGAGGTTCGCCACAGATACGCAGTATTTT.

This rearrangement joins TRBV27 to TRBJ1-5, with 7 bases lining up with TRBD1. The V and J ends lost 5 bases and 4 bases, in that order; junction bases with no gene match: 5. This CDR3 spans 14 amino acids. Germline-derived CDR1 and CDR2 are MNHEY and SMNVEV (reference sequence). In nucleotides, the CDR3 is TGTGCCAGCAGTCGGGACAGTGTTAATCAGCCCCAGCATTTT. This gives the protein CASSRDSVNQPQHF.

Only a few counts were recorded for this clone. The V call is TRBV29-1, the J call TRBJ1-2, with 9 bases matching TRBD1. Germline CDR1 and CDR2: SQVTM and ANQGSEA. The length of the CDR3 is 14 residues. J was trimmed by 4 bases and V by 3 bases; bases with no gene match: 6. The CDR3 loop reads CSVDETGGGYGYTF. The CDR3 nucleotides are TGCAGCGTTGACGAAACAGGGGGCGGCTATGGCTACACCTTC.

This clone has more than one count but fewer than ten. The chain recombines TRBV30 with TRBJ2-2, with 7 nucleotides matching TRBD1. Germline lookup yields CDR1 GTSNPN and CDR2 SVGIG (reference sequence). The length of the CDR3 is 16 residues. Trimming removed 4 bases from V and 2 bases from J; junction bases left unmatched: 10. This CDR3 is CAWKLQAGGNTGELFF. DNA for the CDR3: TGTGCCTGGAAGCTTCAGGCAGGGGGAAACACCGGGGAGCTGTTTTTT.

The CDR3 sequence: CASSQVTGGLTDTQYF. The CDR3, as DNA: TGCGCCAGCAGCCAAGTAACGGGAGGCCTCACAGATACGCAGTATTTT. The rearrangement links TRBV4-1 to TRBJ2-3; 7 bases line up with TRBD2. The CDR3 spans 16 residues. Germline-derived CDR1 and CDR2 are MGHRA and YSYEKL. V shed 1 base, J shed 2 bases, and the junction held 6 bases outside the gene matches.

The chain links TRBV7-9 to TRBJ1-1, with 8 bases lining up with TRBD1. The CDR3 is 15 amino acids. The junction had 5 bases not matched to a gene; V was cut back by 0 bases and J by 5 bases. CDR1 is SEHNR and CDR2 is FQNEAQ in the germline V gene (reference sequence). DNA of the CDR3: TGTGCCAGCAGCTTAGCCGGACAGGGAGGGACTGAAGCTTTCTTT. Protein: CASSLAGQGGTEAFF.

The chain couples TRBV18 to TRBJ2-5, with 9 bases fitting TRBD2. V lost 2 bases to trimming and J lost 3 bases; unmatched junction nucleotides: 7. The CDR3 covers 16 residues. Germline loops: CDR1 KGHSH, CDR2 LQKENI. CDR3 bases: TGTGCCAGCTCACCAATCTCAAGACTAGCGGAAGAGACCCAGTACTTC. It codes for CASSPISRLAEETQYF.

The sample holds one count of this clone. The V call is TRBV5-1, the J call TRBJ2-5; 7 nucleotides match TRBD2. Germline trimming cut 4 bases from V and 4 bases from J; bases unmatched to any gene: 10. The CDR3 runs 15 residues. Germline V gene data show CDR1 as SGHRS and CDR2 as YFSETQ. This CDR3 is CASSDSSGRAETQYF. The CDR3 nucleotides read TGCGCCAGCAGCGACTCTAGCGGCAGGGCAGAGACCCAGTACTTC.

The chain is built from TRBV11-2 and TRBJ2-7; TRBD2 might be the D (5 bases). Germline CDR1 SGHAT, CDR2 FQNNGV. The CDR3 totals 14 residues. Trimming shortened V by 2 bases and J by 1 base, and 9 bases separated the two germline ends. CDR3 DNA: TGTGCCAGCAGCTTAAGTGGGAGTTCCTACGAGCAGTACTTC. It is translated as CASSLSGSSYEQYF.

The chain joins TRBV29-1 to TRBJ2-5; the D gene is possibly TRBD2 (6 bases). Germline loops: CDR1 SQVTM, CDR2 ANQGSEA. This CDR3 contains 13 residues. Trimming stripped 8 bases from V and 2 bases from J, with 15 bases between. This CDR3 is CSTRDSLQETQYF. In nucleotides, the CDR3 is TGCAGCACTCGGGACTCGCTACAAGAGACCCAGTACTTC.

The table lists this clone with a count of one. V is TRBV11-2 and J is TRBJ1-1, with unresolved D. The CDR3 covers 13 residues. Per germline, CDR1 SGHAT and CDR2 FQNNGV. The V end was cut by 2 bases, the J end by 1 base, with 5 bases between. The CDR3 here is CASSLSGNTEAFF. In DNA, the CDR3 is TGTGCCAGCAGCTTAAGCGGGAACACTGAAGCTTTCTTT.

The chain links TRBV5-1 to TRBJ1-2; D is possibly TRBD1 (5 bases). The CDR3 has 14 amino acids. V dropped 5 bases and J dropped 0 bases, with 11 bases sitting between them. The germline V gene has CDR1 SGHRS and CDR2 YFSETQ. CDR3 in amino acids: CASRETASNYGYTF. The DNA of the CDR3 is TGCGCCAGCAGAGAGACAGCCTCTAACTATGGCTACACCTTC.

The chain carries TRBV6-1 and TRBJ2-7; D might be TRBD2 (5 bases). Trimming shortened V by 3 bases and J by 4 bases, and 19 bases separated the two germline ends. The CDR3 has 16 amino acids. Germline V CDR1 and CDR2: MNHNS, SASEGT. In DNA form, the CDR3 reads TGTGCCAGCAGTGATTTGACGGGAACCGTCCGGTACGAGCAGTACTTC. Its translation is CASSDLTGTVRYEQYF.

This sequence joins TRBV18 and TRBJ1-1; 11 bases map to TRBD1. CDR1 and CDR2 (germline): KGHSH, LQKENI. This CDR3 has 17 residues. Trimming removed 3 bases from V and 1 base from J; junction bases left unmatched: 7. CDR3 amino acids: CASSPVDRGLENTEAFF. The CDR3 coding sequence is TGTGCCAGCTCACCCGTGGACAGGGGGCTAGAGAACACTGAAGCTTTCTTT.

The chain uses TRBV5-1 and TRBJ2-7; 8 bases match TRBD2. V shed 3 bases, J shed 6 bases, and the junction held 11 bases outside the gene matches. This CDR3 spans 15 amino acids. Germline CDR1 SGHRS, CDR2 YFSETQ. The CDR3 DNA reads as TGCGCCAGCAGCTCCGGAGGGAGCGGGAGTAGCGAGCAGTACTTC. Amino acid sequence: CASSSGGSGSSEQYF.

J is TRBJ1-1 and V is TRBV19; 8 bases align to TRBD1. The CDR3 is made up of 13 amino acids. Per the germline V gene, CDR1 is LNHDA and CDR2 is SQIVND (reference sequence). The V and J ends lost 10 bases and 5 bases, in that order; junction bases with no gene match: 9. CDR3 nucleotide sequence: TGTGCCACGCGCAGGGGGCGGTGGACTGAAGCTTTCTTT. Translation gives CATRRGRWTEAFF.

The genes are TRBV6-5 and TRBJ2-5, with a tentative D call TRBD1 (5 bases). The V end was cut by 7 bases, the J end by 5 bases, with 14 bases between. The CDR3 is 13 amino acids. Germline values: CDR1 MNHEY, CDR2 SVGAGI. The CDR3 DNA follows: TGTGCCAGCACCCAGGGTACCATCGAGACCCAGTACTTC. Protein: CASTQGTIETQYF.

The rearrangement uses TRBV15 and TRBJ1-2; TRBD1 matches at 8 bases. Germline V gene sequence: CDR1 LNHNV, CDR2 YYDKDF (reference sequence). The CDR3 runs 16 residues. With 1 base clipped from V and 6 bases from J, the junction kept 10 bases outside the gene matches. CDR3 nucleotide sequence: TGTGCCACCAGCAGAGGAGATAGGTCAGGGGGCCATGGCTACACCTTC. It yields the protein CATSRGDRSGGHGYTF. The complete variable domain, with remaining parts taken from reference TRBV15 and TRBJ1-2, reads DAMVIQNPRYQVTQFGKPVTLSCSQTLNHNVMYWYQQKSSQAPKLLFHYYDKDFNNEADTPDNFQSRRPNTSFCFLDIRSPGLGDTAMYLCATSRGDRSGGHGYTFGSGTRLTVV.

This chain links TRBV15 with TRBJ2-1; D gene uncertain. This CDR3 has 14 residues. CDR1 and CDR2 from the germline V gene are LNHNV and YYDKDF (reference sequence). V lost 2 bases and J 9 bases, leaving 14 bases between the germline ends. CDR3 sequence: CATSRRIDLPEQFF. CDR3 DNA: TGTGCCACCAGCAGACGTATTGACTTGCCTGAGCAGTTCTTC.

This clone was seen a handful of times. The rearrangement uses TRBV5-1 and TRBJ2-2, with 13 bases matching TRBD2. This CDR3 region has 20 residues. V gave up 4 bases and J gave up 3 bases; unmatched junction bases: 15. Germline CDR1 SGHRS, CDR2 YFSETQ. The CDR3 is CASSPTTGTSGMVHTGELFF. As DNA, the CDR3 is TGCGCCAGCAGCCCTACGACCGGGACTAGCGGGATGGTTCACACCGGGGAGCTGTTTTTT.

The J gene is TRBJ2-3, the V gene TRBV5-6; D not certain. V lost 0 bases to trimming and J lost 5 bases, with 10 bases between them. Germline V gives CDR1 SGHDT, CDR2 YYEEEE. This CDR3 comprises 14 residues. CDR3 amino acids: CASSLDLVGDTQYF. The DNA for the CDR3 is TGTGCCAGCAGCTTGGATCTAGTCGGAGATACGCAGTATTTT.

The CDR3 sequence: CASSRAPTDTQYF. The CDR3 coding sequence is TGTGCCAGCAGTCGCGCCCCAACCGATACGCAGTATTTT. V and J are TRBV27 and TRBJ2-3; D is ambiguous. This CDR3 spans 13 amino acids. V was cut by 5 bases and J by 6 bases, with 12 bases left in between. CDR1 is MNHEY, CDR2 SMNVEV, per germline (reference sequence).

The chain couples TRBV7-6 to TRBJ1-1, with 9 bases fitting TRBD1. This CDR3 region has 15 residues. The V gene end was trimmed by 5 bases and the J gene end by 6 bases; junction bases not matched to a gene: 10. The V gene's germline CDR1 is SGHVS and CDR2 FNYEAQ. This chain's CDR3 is CASSPNPGQGSEAFF. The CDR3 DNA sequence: TGTGCCAGCAGCCCAAATCCGGGACAGGGTTCTGAAGCTTTCTTT.

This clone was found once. The CDR3 region is CASSPLGLAVNEQFF. In DNA, the CDR3 is TGTGCCAGCAGCCCTTTGGGACTAGCGGTCAATGAGCAGTTCTTC. The chain joins TRBV11-2 to TRBJ2-1; TRBD2 matches at 11 bases. The junction had 6 bases not matched to a gene; V was cut back by 5 bases and J by 6 bases. Germline values: CDR1 SGHAT, CDR2 FQNNGV. The CDR3 sequence is 15 residues long.

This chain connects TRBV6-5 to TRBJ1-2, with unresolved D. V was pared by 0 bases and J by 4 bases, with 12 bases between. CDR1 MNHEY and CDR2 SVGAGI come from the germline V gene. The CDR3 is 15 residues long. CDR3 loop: CASSYSMVSVYGYTF. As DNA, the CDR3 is TGTGCCAGCAGTTACTCGATGGTGAGCGTCTATGGCTACACCTTC.